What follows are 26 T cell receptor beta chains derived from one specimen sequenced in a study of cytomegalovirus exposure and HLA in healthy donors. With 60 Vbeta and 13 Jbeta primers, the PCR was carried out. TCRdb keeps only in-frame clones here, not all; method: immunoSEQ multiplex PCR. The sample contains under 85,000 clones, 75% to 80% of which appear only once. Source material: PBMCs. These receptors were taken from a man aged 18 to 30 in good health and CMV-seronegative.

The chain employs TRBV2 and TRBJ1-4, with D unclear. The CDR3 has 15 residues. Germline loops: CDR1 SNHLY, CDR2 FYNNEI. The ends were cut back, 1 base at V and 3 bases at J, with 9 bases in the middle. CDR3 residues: CASSEVGASNEKLFF. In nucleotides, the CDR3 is TGTGCCAGCAGTGAAGTGGGAGCGTCTAATGAAAAACTGTTTTTT.

This CDR3 reads CASRAYRTGSYGYTF. The CDR3 bases are TGTGCCAGTAGGGCCTATAGGACAGGGTCCTATGGCTACACCTTC. The chain links TRBV19 to TRBJ1-2, with 8 bases aligning to TRBD1. Trimming cost V 6 bases and J 4 bases; bases outside gene matches: 10. This CDR3 spans 15 amino acids. CDR1 and CDR2 (germline): LNHDA, SQIVND (reference sequence).

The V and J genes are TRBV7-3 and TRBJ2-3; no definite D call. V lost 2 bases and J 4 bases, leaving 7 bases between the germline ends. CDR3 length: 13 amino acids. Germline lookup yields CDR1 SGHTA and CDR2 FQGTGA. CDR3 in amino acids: CASSLAISDTQYF. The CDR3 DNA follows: TGTGCCAGCAGCTTAGCGATTTCAGATACGCAGTATTTT.

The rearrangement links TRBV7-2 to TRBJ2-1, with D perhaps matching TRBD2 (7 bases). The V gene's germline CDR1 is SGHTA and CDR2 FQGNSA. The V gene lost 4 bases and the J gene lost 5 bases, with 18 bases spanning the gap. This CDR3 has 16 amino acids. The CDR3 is CASSSRGAGAHNEQFF. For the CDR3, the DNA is TGTGCCAGCAGCTCCCGGGGGGCAGGGGCCCACAATGAGCAGTTCTTC.

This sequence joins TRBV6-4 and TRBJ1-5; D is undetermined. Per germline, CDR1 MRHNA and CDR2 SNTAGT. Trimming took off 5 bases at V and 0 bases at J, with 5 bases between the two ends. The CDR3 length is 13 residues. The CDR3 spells CASSIHSNQPQHF. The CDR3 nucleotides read TGTGCCAGCAGTATCCATAGCAATCAGCCCCAGCATTTT.

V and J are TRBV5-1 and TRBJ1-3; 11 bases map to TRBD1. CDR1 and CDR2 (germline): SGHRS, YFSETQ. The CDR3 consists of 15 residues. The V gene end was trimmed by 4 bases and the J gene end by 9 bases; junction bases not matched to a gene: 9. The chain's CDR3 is CASSLGGQGVFTIYF. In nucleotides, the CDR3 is TGCGCCAGCAGCCTGGGGGGACAGGGGGTTTTCACCATATATTTT.

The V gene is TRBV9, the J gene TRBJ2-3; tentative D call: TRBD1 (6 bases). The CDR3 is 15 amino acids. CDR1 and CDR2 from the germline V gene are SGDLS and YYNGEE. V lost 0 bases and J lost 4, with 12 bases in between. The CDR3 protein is CASSVAGQSPDTQYF. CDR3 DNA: TGTGCCAGCAGCGTAGCGGGACAAAGTCCAGATACGCAGTATTTT.

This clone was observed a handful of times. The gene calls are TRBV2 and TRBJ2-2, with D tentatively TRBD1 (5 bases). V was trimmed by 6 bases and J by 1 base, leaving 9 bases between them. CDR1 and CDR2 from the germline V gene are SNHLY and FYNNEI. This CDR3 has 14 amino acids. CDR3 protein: CASRNGQNTGELFF. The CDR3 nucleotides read TGTGCCAGCAGAAACGGACAGAACACCGGGGAGCTGTTTTTT.

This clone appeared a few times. CDR3 in amino acids: CASSMSRGNYGYTF. The CDR3 DNA sequence: TGTGCCAGTAGTATGTCTCGGGGTAACTATGGCTACACCTTC. The rearrangement uses TRBV19 and TRBJ1-2; D uncertain. The V gene's germline CDR1 is LNHDA and CDR2 SQIVND (reference sequence). The CDR3 runs 14 residues. V lost 3 bases and J lost 1, with 9 bases in between.

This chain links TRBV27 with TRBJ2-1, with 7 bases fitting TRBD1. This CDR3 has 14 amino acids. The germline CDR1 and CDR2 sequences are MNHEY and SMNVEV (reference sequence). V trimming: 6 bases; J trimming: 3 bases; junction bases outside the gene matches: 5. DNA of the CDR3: TGTGCCAGCAGAGAAACAGGGGACTACAATGAGCAGTTCTTC. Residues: CASRETGDYNEQFF.

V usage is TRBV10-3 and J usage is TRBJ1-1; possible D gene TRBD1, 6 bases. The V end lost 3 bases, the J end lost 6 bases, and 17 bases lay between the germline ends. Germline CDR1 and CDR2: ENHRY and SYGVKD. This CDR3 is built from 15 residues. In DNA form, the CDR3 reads TGTGCCATCAGTGATTCAGGGGTATCGAGCCCTGAAGCTTTCTTT. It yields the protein CAISDSGVSSPEAFF.

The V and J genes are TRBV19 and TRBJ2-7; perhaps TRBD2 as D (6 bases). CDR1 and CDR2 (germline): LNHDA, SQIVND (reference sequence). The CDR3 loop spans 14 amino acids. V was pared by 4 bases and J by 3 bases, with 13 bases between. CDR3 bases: TGTGCCAGTAGTACCGAACTAGCCGGCTACGAGCAGTACTTC. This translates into CASSTELAGYEQYF. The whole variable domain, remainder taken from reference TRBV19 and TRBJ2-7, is DGGITQSPKYLFRKEGQNVTLSCEQNLNHDAMYWYRQDPGQGLRLIYYSQIVNDFQKGDIAEGYSVSREKKESFPLTVTSAQKNPTAFYLCASSTELAGYEQYFGPGTRLTVT.

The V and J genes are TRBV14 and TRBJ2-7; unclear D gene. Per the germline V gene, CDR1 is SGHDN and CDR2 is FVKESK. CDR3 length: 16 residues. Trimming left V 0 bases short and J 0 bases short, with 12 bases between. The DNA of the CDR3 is TGTGCCAGCAGCCAAGAAGCGTCTCCATTCTCCTACGAGCAGTACTTC. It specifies CASSQEASPFSYEQYF.

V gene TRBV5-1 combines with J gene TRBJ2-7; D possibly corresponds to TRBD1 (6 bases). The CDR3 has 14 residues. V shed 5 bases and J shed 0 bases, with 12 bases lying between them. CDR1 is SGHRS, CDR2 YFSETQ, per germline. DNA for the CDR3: TGCGCCAGCAGTCAGAGGACAGCCTCCTACGAGCAGTACTTC. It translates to CASSQRTASYEQYF.

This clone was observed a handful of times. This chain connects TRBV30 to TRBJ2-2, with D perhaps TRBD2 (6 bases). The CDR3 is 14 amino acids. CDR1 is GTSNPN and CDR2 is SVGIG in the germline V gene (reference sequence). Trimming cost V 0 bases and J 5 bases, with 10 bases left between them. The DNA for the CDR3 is TGTGCCTGGAGTGTACGTGGGGGGACCGGGGAGCTGTTTTTT. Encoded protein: CAWSVRGGTGELFF.

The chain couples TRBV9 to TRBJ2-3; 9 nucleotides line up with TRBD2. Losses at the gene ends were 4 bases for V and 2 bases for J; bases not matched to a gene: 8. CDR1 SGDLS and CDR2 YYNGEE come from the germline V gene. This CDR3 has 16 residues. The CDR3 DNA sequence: TGTGCCAGCAGCCGGCCCTTAGCGGGGGTCACAGATACGCAGTATTTT. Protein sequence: CASSRPLAGVTDTQYF.

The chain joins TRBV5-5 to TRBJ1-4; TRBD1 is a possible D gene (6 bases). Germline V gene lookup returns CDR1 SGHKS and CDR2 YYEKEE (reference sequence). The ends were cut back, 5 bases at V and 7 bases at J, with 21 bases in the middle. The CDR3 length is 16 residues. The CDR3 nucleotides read TGTGCCAGCAGTCTTGCCCCCGGGGGCGGGGGTGAAAAACTGTTTTTT. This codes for CASSLAPGGGGEKLFF.

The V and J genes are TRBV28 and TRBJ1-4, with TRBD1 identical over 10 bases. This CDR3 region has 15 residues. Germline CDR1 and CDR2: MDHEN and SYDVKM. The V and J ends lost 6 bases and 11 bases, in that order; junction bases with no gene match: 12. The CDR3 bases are TGTGCCAGCAGACCTATCTTAAGACAGGGGGCGAAACTGTTTTTT. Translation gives CASRPILRQGAKLFF.

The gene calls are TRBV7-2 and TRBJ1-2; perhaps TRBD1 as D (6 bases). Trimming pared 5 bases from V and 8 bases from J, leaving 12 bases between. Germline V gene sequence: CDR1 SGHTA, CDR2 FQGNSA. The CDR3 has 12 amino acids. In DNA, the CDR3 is TGTGCCAGCAGCCTAAACAGGGAAGGCTACACCTTC. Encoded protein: CASSLNREGYTF.

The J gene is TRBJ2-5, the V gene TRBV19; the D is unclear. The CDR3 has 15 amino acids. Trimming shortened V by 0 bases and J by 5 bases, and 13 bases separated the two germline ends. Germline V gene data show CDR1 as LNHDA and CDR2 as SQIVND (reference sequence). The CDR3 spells CASSIESRCGETQYF. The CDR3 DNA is TGTGCCAGTAGTATAGAGTCGAGGTGTGGGGAGACCCAGTACTTC. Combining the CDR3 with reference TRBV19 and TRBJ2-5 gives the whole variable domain DGGITQSPKYLFRKEGQNVTLSCEQNLNHDAMYWYRQDPGQGLRLIYYSQIVNDFQKGDIAEGYSVSREKKESFPLTVTSAQKNPTAFYLCASSIESRCGETQYFGPGTRLLVL.

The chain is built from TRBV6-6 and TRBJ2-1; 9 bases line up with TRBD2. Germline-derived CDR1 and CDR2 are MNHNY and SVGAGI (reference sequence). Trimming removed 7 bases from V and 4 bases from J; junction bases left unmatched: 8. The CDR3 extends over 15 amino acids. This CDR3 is CASIWGSGGYNEQFF. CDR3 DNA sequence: TGTGCCAGCATATGGGGTAGCGGGGGATACAATGAGCAGTTCTTC.

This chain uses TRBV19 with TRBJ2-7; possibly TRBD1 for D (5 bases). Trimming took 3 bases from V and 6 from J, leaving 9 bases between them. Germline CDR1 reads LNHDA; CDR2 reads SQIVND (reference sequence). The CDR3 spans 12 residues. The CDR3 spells CASSMGQGEQYF. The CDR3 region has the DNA TGTGCCAGTAGTATGGGTCAGGGCGAGCAGTACTTC.

For the CDR3, the DNA is TGCGCCAGCAGCTTGGGGCACCGCGGGAGAAACACCGGGGAGCTGTTTTTT. It is translated as CASSLGHRGRNTGELFF. The chain couples TRBV5-1 to TRBJ2-2, with 7 bases fitting TRBD2. The CDR3 consists of 17 residues. J lost 2 bases, V lost 0 bases, and 7 bases had no gene match. The germline gives CDR1 SGHRS, CDR2 YFSETQ.

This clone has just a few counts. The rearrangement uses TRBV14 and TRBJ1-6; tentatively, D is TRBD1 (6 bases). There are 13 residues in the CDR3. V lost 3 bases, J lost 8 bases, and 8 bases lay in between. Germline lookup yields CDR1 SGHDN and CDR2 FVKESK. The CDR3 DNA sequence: TGTGCCAGCAGCCACAGGGGCTATTCACCCCTCCACTTT. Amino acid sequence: CASSHRGYSPLHF.

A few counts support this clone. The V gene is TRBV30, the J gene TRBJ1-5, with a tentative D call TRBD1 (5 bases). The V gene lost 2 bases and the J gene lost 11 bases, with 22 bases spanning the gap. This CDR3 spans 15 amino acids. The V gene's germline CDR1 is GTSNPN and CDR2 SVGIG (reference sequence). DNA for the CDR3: TGTGCCTGGAGTCATCCGACCGGGAATGGGGGGGCCCAGCATTTT. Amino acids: CAWSHPTGNGGAQHF.

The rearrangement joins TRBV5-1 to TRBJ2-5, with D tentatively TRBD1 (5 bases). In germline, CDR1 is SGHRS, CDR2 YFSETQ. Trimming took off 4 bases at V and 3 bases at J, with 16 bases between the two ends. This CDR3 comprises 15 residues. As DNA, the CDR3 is TGCGCCAGCAGCCGCAAAGGGGAACAGGAAGAGACCCAGTACTTC. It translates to CASSRKGEQEETQYF.